Below are 3 T cell receptor beta chains sequenced from a single sample in a study of T cell responses to AZD1222 COVID-19 vaccine. Assay: immunoSEQ multiplex PCR; the TCRdb copy retains only in-frame clones and omits some. The sample lists some 200,000 clones, roughly 93% occurring once. This sample comprised peripheral blood, obtained on day 0 of AZD1222 vaccination. These receptors came from an adult in good health.

The DNA of the CDR3 is TGCGCCAGCAGTGAGTCACAGGGGTTTTCAGCAGGAAAACTGTTTTTT. Translating it yields CASSESQGFSAGKLFF. The chain is built from TRBV10-1 and TRBJ1-4; 7 nucleotides match TRBD1. V was clipped by 0 bases and J by 10 bases; unmatched bases: 11. This CDR3 contains 16 residues. Germline CDR1 WNHNN, CDR2 SYGVQD (reference sequence).

V usage is TRBV28 and J usage is TRBJ1-1; D not certain. Germline CDR1 and CDR2: MDHEN and SYDVKM. The V end lost 2 bases, the J end lost 6 bases, and 4 bases lay between the germline ends. CDR3 size: 11 residues. The CDR3 sequence is CASSLTAEAFF. CDR3 coding DNA: TGTGCCAGCAGTTTAACTGCTGAAGCTTTCTTT.

The V gene is TRBV7-9, the J gene TRBJ1-1; D call uncertain. Trimming pared 4 bases from V and 6 bases from J, leaving 15 bases between. Germline CDR1 reads SEHNR; CDR2 reads FQNEAQ (reference sequence). The CDR3 is made up of 14 amino acids. CDR3 DNA sequence: TGTGCCAGCAGCTCGACGGGTCTTCTTGCTGAAGCTTTCTTT. This codes for CASSSTGLLAEAFF.